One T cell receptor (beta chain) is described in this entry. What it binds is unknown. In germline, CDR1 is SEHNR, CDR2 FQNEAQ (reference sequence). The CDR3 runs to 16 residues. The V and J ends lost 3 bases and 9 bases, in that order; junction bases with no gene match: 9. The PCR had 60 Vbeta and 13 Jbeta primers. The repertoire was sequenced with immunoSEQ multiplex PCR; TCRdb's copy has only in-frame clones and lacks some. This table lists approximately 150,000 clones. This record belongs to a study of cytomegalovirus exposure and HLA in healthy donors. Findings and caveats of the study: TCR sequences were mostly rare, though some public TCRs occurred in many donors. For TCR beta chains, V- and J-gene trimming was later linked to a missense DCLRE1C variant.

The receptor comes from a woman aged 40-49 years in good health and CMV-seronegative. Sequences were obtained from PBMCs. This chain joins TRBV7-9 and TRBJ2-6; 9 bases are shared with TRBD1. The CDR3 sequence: CASSFSGQGEVNVLTF. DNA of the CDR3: TGTGCCAGCAGCTTTTCGGGACAGGGTGAAGTCAACGTCCTGACTTTC.